This paragraph covers one TCR beta chain sequence. Its antigen is still unknown. This record comes from a study of cytomegalovirus exposure and HLA in healthy donors. Study-level background: A later analysis reported the same platform for the roughly 110 validation repertoires and the 500 to 750 first-cohort repertoires.

Assay: immunoSEQ multiplex PCR; the TCRdb copy retains only in-frame clones and omits some. The repertoire has some 64,000 clones, about 96% of them found once; the top ten carry 1% to 1.5%. V gave up 5 bases and J gave up 7 bases; unmatched junction bases: 6. Germline V gives CDR1 MDHEN, CDR2 SYDVKM. The CDR3 runs to 13 residues. Points from the study as a whole: A later analysis found first-cohort TCR clusters tended to co-occur in the 95 to 150 validation repertoires. Most sequenced TCRs were rare (though some public TCRs occurred in many donors).

The chain carries TRBV28 and TRBJ1-1, with 8 bases that match TRBD1. This clonotype was obtained from a young woman in good health and CMV-seronegative. Sequences were obtained from PBMCs. CDR3 in amino acids: CASSPGQGGEAFF. For the CDR3, the DNA is TGTGCCAGCAGTCCAGGACAGGGTGGTGAAGCTTTCTTT.